Listed below are T cell receptor beta chains from one sample, sequenced in a study of identical twins. TCRdb processed the 5' RACE reads anew with MiXCR; each CDR3 protein has one entry. This sample carries approximately 1.8 million distinct CDR3 sequences, less than 35% of them seen once, and the ten largest clones take around 0.25%. The sequenced sample consisted of cord blood. These receptors originate from a newborn girl in good health. The CDR3 runs from the conserved cysteine through the conserved F or W. The order of the fields is D gene, clone size, V gene, J gene, CDR3 DNA, CDR3 protein. D genes are given only for firm matches. Size is omitted from some rows. Given values are once, few, many or a class for expanded clones.

d_gene: -; abundance: few; v_gene: TRBV18; j_gene: TRBJ2-3; CDR3nt: TGTGCCAGCTCCCGGATCGTCACAGATACGCAGTATTTT; CDR3aa: CASSRIVTDTQYF
d_gene: -; abundance: -; v_gene: TRBV28; j_gene: TRBJ2-7; CDR3nt: TGTGCCAGCAGTTTTGGTACTCTCTCCTACGAGCAGTACTTC; CDR3aa: CASSFGTLSYEQYF
d_gene: -; abundance: few; v_gene: TRBV27; j_gene: TRBJ2-6; CDR3nt: TGTGCCAGCAGTCAAAGGGTTGGGGCCAACGTCCTGACTTTC; CDR3aa: CASSQRVGANVLTF
d_gene: -; abundance: -; v_gene: TRBV20-1; j_gene: TRBJ2-3; CDR3nt: TGCAGTGCCGCAGGAGCCCGAATCACAGATACGCAGTATTTT; CDR3aa: CSAAGARITDTQYF
d_gene: -; abundance: many; v_gene: TRBV5-5; j_gene: TRBJ2-7; CDR3nt: TGTGCCAGCAGCTTGGAGGGACTTAGCTTGGGTTACGAGCAGTACTTC; CDR3aa: CASSLEGLSLGYEQYF
d_gene: -; abundance: few; v_gene: TRBV7-2; j_gene: TRBJ1-1; CDR3nt: TGTGCCAGCAGACGGACAGATGTAGCTTTCTTT; CDR3aa: CASRRTDVAFF
d_gene: TRBD1; abundance: -; v_gene: TRBV12-3/TRBV12-4; j_gene: TRBJ2-7; CDR3nt: TGTGCCAGCAGTTTAGGGACAGGAGGTGAGACATACAATGAGCAGTACTTC; CDR3aa: CASSLGTGGETYNEQYF
d_gene: -; abundance: -; v_gene: TRBV20-1; j_gene: TRBJ1-1; CDR3nt: TGCAGTGCTCTACGGACACCGGGACACGGAGATGAAGCTTTCTTT; CDR3aa: CSALRTPGHGDEAFF
d_gene: TRBD1; abundance: few; v_gene: TRBV28; j_gene: TRBJ2-5; CDR3nt: TGTGCCAGCAGTTTATCAGGGGGTGATCTCAAGACCCAGTACTTC; CDR3aa: CASSLSGGDLKTQYF
d_gene: -; abundance: -; v_gene: TRBV20-1; j_gene: TRBJ1-2; CDR3nt: TGCAGTGCTAGAGATCCCAGGGAAGGCTACACCTTC; CDR3aa: CSARDPREGYTF
d_gene: -; abundance: -; v_gene: TRBV10-3; j_gene: TRBJ1-6; CDR3nt: TGTGCCATCCGGGACAACTATAATTCACCCCTCCACTTT; CDR3aa: CAIRDNYNSPLHF
d_gene: -; abundance: few; v_gene: TRBV20-1; j_gene: TRBJ2-1; CDR3nt: TGCAGTGCTAGTAGGACTATGTTGTACAATGAGCAGTTCTTC; CDR3aa: CSASRTMLYNEQFF
d_gene: -; abundance: -; v_gene: TRBV20-1; j_gene: TRBJ1-6; CDR3nt: TGCAGTGCTAAAGGTCGGGGGGCTGGGAATTCACCCCTCCACTTT; CDR3aa: CSAKGRGAGNSPLHF
d_gene: -; abundance: few; v_gene: TRBV14; j_gene: TRBJ2-5; CDR3nt: TGTGCCAGCAGCCAAGCGAAGGGCAATGAGCAGTACTTC; CDR3aa: CASSQAKGNEQYF
d_gene: -; abundance: few; v_gene: TRBV21-1; j_gene: TRBJ1-1; CDR3nt: TGTGCCAGCAGCAAAGGGGGACAGCCCCCCGCGGCTTTCTTT; CDR3aa: CASSKGGQPPAAFF
d_gene: -; abundance: -; v_gene: TRBV28; j_gene: TRBJ2-1; CDR3nt: TGTGCCAGCAGTTTATTGGCGGGAATATCCTACAATGAGCAGTTCTTC; CDR3aa: CASSLLAGISYNEQFF
d_gene: TRBD2; abundance: few; v_gene: TRBV5-5; j_gene: TRBJ2-1; CDR3nt: TGTGCCAGCAGGTCGCGGCAGACTAGCGGGGCAAGCTCCTACAATGAGCAGTTCTTC; CDR3aa: CASRSRQTSGASSYNEQFF
d_gene: -; abundance: -; v_gene: TRBV4-1; j_gene: TRBJ2-3; CDR3nt: TGCGCCAGCAGCAAGTTCTACGGACTCCCAGTGGCAGATACGCAGTATTTT; CDR3aa: CASSKFYGLPVADTQYF
d_gene: -; abundance: -; v_gene: TRBV6-6; j_gene: TRBJ2-4; CDR3nt: TGTGCCAGGAGTTACTCCCTATACGACAGGGCCAAAAACATTCAGTACTTC; CDR3aa: CARSYSLYDRAKNIQYF
d_gene: -; abundance: -; v_gene: TRBV7-2; j_gene: TRBJ1-4; CDR3nt: TGTGCCAGCAGCGTAGCCGGGACGGGTAATGAAAAACTGTTTTTT; CDR3aa: CASSVAGTGNEKLFF
d_gene: TRBD2; abundance: many; v_gene: TRBV2; j_gene: TRBJ2-3; CDR3nt: TGTGCCAGCAGTGAAATAGCGGGGGGCACAGATACGCAGTATTTT; CDR3aa: CASSEIAGGTDTQYF
d_gene: -; abundance: few; v_gene: TRBV9; j_gene: TRBJ2-7; CDR3nt: TGTGCCAGCAGCCCGGAGGGGGCCTCCTACAATGAGCAGTACTTC; CDR3aa: CASSPEGASYNEQYF
d_gene: -; abundance: -; v_gene: TRBV11-2; j_gene: TRBJ1-1; CDR3nt: TGTGCCAGCAGCTCCTTAAGGATATTCAGGACTAAAGCAATGAACACTGAAGCTTTCTTT; CDR3aa: CASSSLRIFRTKAMNTEAFF
d_gene: TRBD2; abundance: few; v_gene: TRBV20-1; j_gene: TRBJ2-7; CDR3nt: TGCAGTGCTAGAGACGCGCGACGGACTAGGGTCTCCTACGAGCAGTACTTC; CDR3aa: CSARDARRTRVSYEQYF
d_gene: TRBD1; abundance: -; v_gene: TRBV3-1; j_gene: TRBJ2-7; CDR3nt: TGTGCCAGCAGCTCTTATGGGACAGTCTACAATGAGCAGTACTTC; CDR3aa: CASSSYGTVYNEQYF
d_gene: -; abundance: -; v_gene: TRBV6-1; j_gene: TRBJ2-5; CDR3nt: TGTGCCAGCAGTGAAGTGGGGGTGGGGATCCCAGAGACCCAGTACTTC; CDR3aa: CASSEVGVGIPETQYF
d_gene: -; abundance: -; v_gene: TRBV12-3/TRBV12-4; j_gene: TRBJ2-3; CDR3nt: TGTGCCAGCCGCCCGCGTAGGCCAAGCACAGATACGCAGTATTTT; CDR3aa: CASRPRRPSTDTQYF
d_gene: -; abundance: -; v_gene: TRBV7-2; j_gene: TRBJ2-5; CDR3nt: TGTGCCAGCAGCGTGAACCAGGGGGGAGAGACCCAGTACTTC; CDR3aa: CASSVNQGGETQYF
d_gene: -; abundance: few; v_gene: TRBV2; j_gene: TRBJ1-2; CDR3nt: TGTGCCAGTTACGGAGTTATAACGGGGAAGGAGGACTATGGCTACACCTTC; CDR3aa: CASYGVITGKEDYGYTF
d_gene: -; abundance: -; v_gene: TRBV10-3; j_gene: TRBJ2-7; CDR3nt: TGTGCCATCAAGGGGACGCTCTCCTACAATGAGCAGTACTTC; CDR3aa: CAIKGTLSYNEQYF
d_gene: TRBD2; abundance: -; v_gene: TRBV28; j_gene: TRBJ2-2; CDR3nt: TGTGCCAGCAGACCTCTTTCCAGGACTAGCGGGAGATTAGGCGGGGAGCTGTTTTTT; CDR3aa: CASRPLSRTSGRLGGELFF
d_gene: -; abundance: -; v_gene: TRBV29-1; j_gene: TRBJ1-2; CDR3nt: TGCAGCGGTCGGTCTAACTATGGCTACACCTTC; CDR3aa: CSGRSNYGYTF
d_gene: -; abundance: -; v_gene: TRBV6-5; j_gene: TRBJ2-7; CDR3nt: TGTGCCAGCAGCATACCCGGGACGCCAAGCTACGAGCAGTACTTC; CDR3aa: CASSIPGTPSYEQYF
d_gene: -; abundance: -; v_gene: TRBV12-5; j_gene: TRBJ1-3; CDR3nt: TGTGCTAGTGGTTTGACCGGAAGCTCTGGAAACACCATATATTTT; CDR3aa: CASGLTGSSGNTIYF
d_gene: -; abundance: -; v_gene: TRBV12-3/TRBV12-4; j_gene: TRBJ1-2; CDR3nt: TGTGCCAGCAGCCCGCGGCCCCCTAACTATGGCTACACCTTC; CDR3aa: CASSPRPPNYGYTF
d_gene: -; abundance: few; v_gene: TRBV5-5; j_gene: TRBJ2-5; CDR3nt: TGTGCCAGCAGCTTGATTTTTGCGGCAGGGCAGTACTTC; CDR3aa: CASSLIFAAGQYF